The 9 T cell receptor beta chains given below trace back to one sample, sequenced in a study of T cells in Graves' hyperthyroidism and ophthalmopathy. Amplification of TCR beta CDR3 regions used RNA as the template. With the HTBI primer set, the TCR CDR3 went through a first round of RT-PCR. TCRdb redid the calling of the multiplex PCR reads with MiXCR, one entry per CDR3 protein. The data show about 570,000 distinct CDR3 sequences, with just over 45% seen just once and under 20% held by the top ten. Material for sequencing was peripheral blood or thyroid tissue (not recorded which). The receptors come from an adult woman with Graves' disease, either hyperthyroidism or ophthalmopathy (not recorded which).

This clonotype has ten or more counts. The chain recombines TRBV29-1 with TRBJ2-7; 14 bases fit TRBD2. Losses at the gene ends were 7 bases for V and 4 bases for J; bases not matched to a gene: 3. The CDR3 is 13 residues long. Germline V gene sequence: CDR1 SQVTM, CDR2 ANQGSEA. CDR3 sequence reads: CSARTSGRYEQYF. CDR3 DNA sequence: TGCAGCGCCCGGACTAGCGGGAGGTACGAGCAGTACTTC.

V usage is TRBV9 and J usage is TRBJ1-2, with D unclear. CDR3 size: 15 residues. Trimming removed 4 bases at V and 4 bases at J, with 17 bases between. Germline CDR1 reads SGDLS; CDR2 reads YYNGEE. CDR3: CASSTGNEQFYGYTF. Written as DNA, the CDR3 is TGTGCCAGCAGCACCGGCAATGAGCAGTTCTATGGCTACACCTTC.

This chain joins TRBV18 and TRBJ1-5; TRBD1 aligns across 7 bases. The CDR3 is 14 amino acids. V lost 5 bases and J lost 3; bases outside the gene matches: 4. The germline CDR1 and CDR2 sequences are KGHSH and LQKENI. The chain's CDR3 is CASSEGQLNQPQHF. The CDR3 nucleotides are TGTGCCAGCTCAGAGGGACAGCTCAATCAGCCCCAGCATTTT.

This rearrangement joins TRBV20-1 to TRBJ2-7, with TRBD2 identical over 11 bases. The germline V gene has CDR1 DFQATT and CDR2 SNEGSKA (reference sequence). Trimming at V came to 6 bases and at J to 3 bases, leaving 10 bases not matched to a gene. The CDR3 length is 15 residues. The CDR3: CSAPSLAGDFYEQYF. DNA for the CDR3: TGCAGTGCCCCGTCACTAGCGGGAGATTTCTACGAGCAGTACTTC.

This chain connects TRBV15 to TRBJ1-5, with 8 bases matching TRBD1. Trimming cost V 5 bases and J 4 bases; bases outside gene matches: 4. The CDR3 spans 14 residues. The germline V gene encodes CDR1 LNHNV and CDR2 YYDKDF (reference sequence). The CDR3 reads CATSFGQGNQPQHF. CDR3 nucleotide sequence: TGTGCCACCAGCTTCGGACAGGGTAATCAGCCCCAGCATTTT.

The chain has TRBV7-9 and TRBJ1-1; 8 bases line up with TRBD1. In germline, CDR1 is SEHNR, CDR2 FQNEAQ (reference sequence). CDR3 length: 13 amino acids. J lost 11 bases, V lost 5 bases, and 10 bases had no gene match. As DNA, the CDR3 is TGTGCCAGCAGCATTGGACAGGGTGTCAGGGCTTTCTTT. This translates into CASSIGQGVRAFF. The complete variable domain, with remaining parts taken from reference TRBV7-9 and TRBJ1-1, reads DTGVSQNPRHKITKRGQNVTFRCDPISEHNRLYWYRQTLGQGPEFLTYFQNEAQLEKSRLLSDRFSAERPKGSFSTLEIQRTEQGDSAMYLCASSIGQGVRAFFGQGTRLTVV.

The V call is TRBV18, the J call TRBJ2-7; D not certain. CDR3 size: 15 residues. Trimming left V 0 bases short and J 5 bases short, with 14 bases between. The V gene's germline CDR1 is KGHSH and CDR2 LQKENI. CDR3 region: CASSPPSHQRNEQYF. For the CDR3, the DNA is TGTGCCAGCTCACCACCGTCCCACCAAAGGAACGAGCAGTACTTC.

In DNA, the CDR3 is TGTGCCAGCTCACCAAAGGGCGGCTCCTACGAGCAGTACTTC. It translates to CASSPKGGSYEQYF. The rearrangement uses TRBV18 and TRBJ2-7; D gene ambiguous. Trimming took off 2 bases at V and 0 bases at J, with 8 bases between the two ends. There are 14 residues in the CDR3. Per germline, CDR1 KGHSH and CDR2 LQKENI.

V gene TRBV15 combines with J gene TRBJ2-7, with 7 bases that match TRBD2. The germline gives CDR1 LNHNV, CDR2 YYDKDF (reference sequence). After removal of 2 bases from V and 5 bases from J, the junction contained 6 bases not matched to a gene. This CDR3 has 14 residues. CDR3 in amino acids: CATSRWAGEDEQYF. The CDR3 DNA reads as TGTGCCACCAGCAGATGGGCGGGAGAAGACGAGCAGTACTTC.